These 25 T cell receptor beta chains were all obtained from the same sample, sequenced in a study of T cell repertoires in cytomegalovirus infection. TCRdb ran MiXCR on the reads and lists one entry per CDR3 protein. The repertoire holds roughly 320,000 distinct CDR3 sequences, with 8% to 10% as singletons. The sample taken for sequencing was PBMCs. Receptors were obtained from a human donor in good health (CMV status not recorded). Some clones in this sample may be carry-over from other donors' samples.

Ten or more counts support this clonotype. The chain joins TRBV7-2 to TRBJ1-3; D not resolved. CDR1 and CDR2 (germline): SGHTA, FQGNSA. Deletions cut 1 base from V and 4 bases from J, with 17 bases between. The CDR3 sequence is 17 residues long. The CDR3 region is CASSLETGIGSGNTIYF. The CDR3 bases are TGTGCCAGCAGCTTAGAGACTGGTATAGGGTCAGGAAACACCATATATTTT.

The rearrangement links TRBV5-8 to TRBJ2-1; D unresolved. V gave up 5 bases and J gave up 6 bases, with 15 bases separating them. The germline gives CDR1 SGHTS, CDR2 YDEGEE. The CDR3 is made up of 14 amino acids. The CDR3 protein is CASRPGGGINEQFF. The CDR3 nucleotides read TGTGCCAGCAGACCCGGTGGCGGAATCAATGAGCAGTTCTTC.

This clonotype has only a few counts. This chain joins TRBV4-1 and TRBJ2-7, with a possible D match to TRBD1 (5 bases). The CDR3 has 14 amino acids. Trimming took 4 bases from V and 2 from J, leaving 12 bases between them. Germline lookup yields CDR1 MGHRA and CDR2 YSYEKL. The CDR3 here is CASSRQQDAYEQYF. CDR3 nucleotides: TGCGCCAGCAGCCGTCAACAGGACGCCTACGAGCAGTACTTC.

This clonotype was detected many times. V is TRBV4-1 and J is TRBJ2-4, with D possibly being TRBD1 or TRBD2 (5 bases each). Trimming stripped 0 bases from V and 8 bases from J, with 20 bases between. This CDR3 region has 17 residues. From germline, CDR1 is MGHRA and CDR2 YSYEKL. The CDR3 spells CASSQDRGARVPDIQYF. The CDR3 coding sequence is TGCGCCAGCAGCCAAGATAGGGGCGCGAGGGTCCCGGACATTCAGTACTTC.

There are a few counts of this clonotype. V usage is TRBV11-2 and J usage is TRBJ1-5; D possibly corresponds to TRBD1 (6 bases). V was cut by 4 bases and J by 5 bases, with 9 bases left in between. The CDR3 is 13 residues long. Germline CDR1 SGHAT, CDR2 FQNNGV. Here the CDR3 reads CASSSRGYQPQHF. CDR3 nucleotide sequence: TGTGCCAGCAGCTCCAGGGGTTATCAGCCCCAGCATTTT.

There are many counts of this clonotype. The gene calls are TRBV6-2 or TRBV6-3 and TRBJ2-3; D is possibly TRBD1 (5 bases). The V gene lost 2 bases and the J gene lost 6 bases, with 12 bases spanning the gap. The CDR3 has 14 residues. Germline V gives CDR1 MNHEY, CDR2 SVGEGT. Here the CDR3 reads CASSYTLGVDTQYF. In DNA, the CDR3 is TGTGCCAGCAGTTACACCCTAGGGGTTGATACGCAGTATTTT.

There are many counts of this clonotype. The chain carries TRBV7-9 and TRBJ2-1; D might be TRBD2 (6 bases). The CDR3 sequence is 12 residues long. Germline assignment: CDR1 SEHNR and CDR2 FQNEAQ (reference sequence). The ends were cut back, 8 bases at V and 9 bases at J, with 14 bases in the middle. The CDR3 here is CASRAVSGEQFF. Written as DNA, the CDR3 is TGTGCCAGCCGGGCCGTTAGCGGTGAGCAGTTCTTC. Full variable domain (rest looked up from reference TRBV7-9 and TRBJ2-1): DTGVSQNPRHKITKRGQNVTFRCDPISEHNRLYWYRQTLGQGPEFLTYFQNEAQLEKSRLLSDRFSAERPKGSFSTLEIQRTEQGDSAMYLCASRAVSGEQFFGPGTRLTVL.

Many counts were recorded for this clonotype. The chain is built from TRBV7-8 and TRBJ2-7; 10 nucleotides match TRBD1. V shed 4 bases and J 7 bases; nucleotides not matched to a gene: 7. The CDR3 sequence is 14 residues long. Germline V gene lookup returns CDR1 SGHVS and CDR2 FQNEAQ. In DNA form, the CDR3 reads TGTGCCAGCAGCTCGCGGACAGGGGGAATTGAGCAGTACTTC. Protein product: CASSSRTGGIEQYF.

The chain couples TRBV28 to TRBJ2-1, with TRBD2 matching over 8 bases. The V gene's germline CDR1 is MDHEN and CDR2 SYDVKM. Trimming at V came to 1 base and at J to 3 bases, leaving 8 bases not matched to a gene. The CDR3 spans 17 residues. The CDR3 nucleotides read TGTGCCAGCAGTTTATCCGCAGCGGGAGACCTCTACAATGAGCAGTTCTTC. Amino acid sequence: CASSLSAAGDLYNEQFF.

The rearrangement uses TRBV18 and TRBJ2-5; D is perhaps TRBD2 (5 bases). The CDR3 contains 14 residues. Germline V gene sequence: CDR1 KGHSH, CDR2 LQKENI. The V and J ends lost 4 bases and 1 base respectively, with 10 bases between them. The CDR3, as DNA: TGTGCCAGCTCACACCGGGATTTCCAAGAGACCCAGTACTTC. Translating gives CASSHRDFQETQYF.

The V gene is TRBV7-2, the J gene TRBJ2-1, with TRBD2 as a possible D gene (5 bases). Trimming cost V 8 bases and J 2 bases, with 16 bases left between them. CDR3 length equals 15 residues. Germline V gene data show CDR1 as SGHTA and CDR2 as FQGNSA. This chain's CDR3 is CASRLGRATYNEQFF. The CDR3 DNA is TGTGCCAGCCGCCTTGGGCGGGCCACCTACAATGAGCAGTTCTTC.

This chain connects TRBV11-2 to TRBJ2-3; 14 nucleotides align to TRBD2. V trimming: 2 bases; J trimming: 0 bases; junction bases outside the gene matches: 4. CDR1 and CDR2 from the germline V gene are SGHAT and FQNNGV. CDR3 length: 18 residues. The CDR3 loop reads CASSLRLAGGTSTDTQYF. CDR3 bases: TGTGCCAGCAGCTTACGACTAGCGGGGGGGACTAGCACAGATACGCAGTATTTT.

The chain joins TRBV11-2 to TRBJ2-3; TRBD2 might be the D (5 bases). Deletions cut 2 bases from V and 2 bases from J, with 11 bases between. This CDR3 region has 15 residues. Germline V lookup: CDR1 SGHAT, CDR2 FQNNGV. In DNA, the CDR3 is TGTGCCAGCAGCTTATCCAGAGCGGCCACAGATACGCAGTATTTT. It is translated as CASSLSRAATDTQYF.

V gene TRBV28 combines with J gene TRBJ1-6; 7 nucleotides align to TRBD1. In germline, CDR1 is MDHEN, CDR2 SYDVKM. The CDR3 covers 15 residues. The trim removed 3 bases at V and 9 bases at J, leaving 8 bases unmatched. This CDR3 is CASSFSGTVISPLHF. CDR3 bases: TGTGCCAGCAGTTTCTCCGGGACAGTGATTTCACCCCTCCACTTT. Using reference TRBV28 and TRBJ1-6 for the parts outside the CDR3, the full variable domain is DVKVTQSSRYLVKRTGEKVFLECVQDMDHENMFWYRQDPGLGLRLIYFSYDVKMKEKGDIPEGYSVSREKKERFSLILESASTNQTSMYLCASSFSGTVISPLHFGNGTRLTVT.

This clonotype was seen at least ten times. The V and J genes are TRBV20-1 and TRBJ2-2; TRBD2 might be the D (6 bases). The CDR3 covers 17 residues. Deletions cut 3 bases from V and 6 bases from J, with 23 bases between. Per germline, CDR1 DFQATT and CDR2 SNEGSKA (reference sequence). The CDR3 reads CSASPAGSSGGAGELFF. The DNA for the CDR3 is TGCAGTGCTAGCCCCGCGGGATCGTCAGGTGGGGCCGGGGAGCTGTTTTTT.

At least ten counts were recorded for this clonotype. This chain uses TRBV7-6 with TRBJ2-7; D may be TRBD2 (6 bases). CDR3 size: 14 residues. Germline CDR1 SGHVS, CDR2 FNYEAQ. Trimming took 4 bases from V and 0 from J, leaving 10 bases between them. The CDR3 region is CASSSGGASYEQYF. The CDR3 region has the DNA TGTGCCAGCAGCTCAGGCGGGGCCTCCTACGAGCAGTACTTC.

This clonotype was counted many times. V is TRBV7-9 and J is TRBJ2-7; D tentatively reads TRBD1 or TRBD2 (5 bases each). Germline assignment: CDR1 SEHNR and CDR2 FQNEAQ (reference sequence). Deletions cut 1 base from V and 7 bases from J, with 20 bases between. This CDR3 contains 16 residues. The CDR3 loop is CASSLGQGLVAGEQYF. The CDR3 region has the DNA TGTGCCAGCAGCTTAGGTCAGGGTCTAGTCGCGGGTGAGCAGTACTTC.

The chain is built from TRBV5-6 and TRBJ2-3; 9 nucleotides match TRBD1. The CDR3 has 15 residues. The junction had 5 bases not matched to a gene; V was cut back by 0 bases and J by 6 bases. Germline CDR1 reads SGHDT; CDR2 reads YYEEEE. Written as DNA, the CDR3 is TGTGCCAGCAGCTTGGGGGACAGGGCCCCGGATACGCAGTATTTT. This translates into CASSLGDRAPDTQYF.

Comments on this clonotype: This clone may be a read error of a much larger clone one base away. This sequence joins TRBV19 and TRBJ2-1, with D unresolved. Germline assignment: CDR1 LNHDA and CDR2 SQIVND (reference sequence). This CDR3 is 15 amino acids long. V was pared by 8 bases and J by 0 bases, with 14 bases between. CDR3 in amino acids: CASGTLPISYNEQFF. CDR3 coding DNA: TGTGCCAGTGGTACTCTACCGATCTCCTACAATGAGCAGTTCTTC.

This clonotype was detected ten times or more. This chain joins TRBV7-2 and TRBJ2-5, with D possibly being TRBD1 (6 bases). CDR1 is SGHTA, CDR2 FQGNSA, per germline. Trimming took 6 bases from V and 7 from J, leaving 18 bases between them. The CDR3 has 14 amino acids. CDR3 sequence reads: CASSPGPSQGTQYF. The CDR3 coding sequence is TGTGCCAGCAGTCCAGGGCCATCACAGGGGACCCAGTACTTC.

The chain combines TRBV6-2 or TRBV6-3 with TRBJ2-3; 11 positions match TRBD2. The CDR3 sequence is 12 residues long. The J segment lost 12 bases and the V segment lost 6 bases, leaving 5 bases of the junction unmatched. Germline CDR1 and CDR2: MNHEY and SVGEGT. The CDR3 reads CASSSSGRFQYF. Written as DNA, the CDR3 is TGTGCCAGCAGCTCTAGCGGGAGGTTCCAGTATTTT.

The CDR3 loop reads CASSLGENSYNEQFF. For the CDR3, the DNA is TGTGCCAGCAGCTTAGGGGAGAACTCCTACAATGAGCAGTTCTTC. This chain connects TRBV7-9 to TRBJ2-1; tentatively, D is TRBD2 (5 bases). The V end was cut by 1 base, the J end by 0 bases, with 7 bases between. This CDR3 is built from 15 residues. The germline CDR1 and CDR2 sequences are SEHNR and FQNEAQ (reference sequence).

This clonotype was counted many times. The chain uses TRBV7-6 and TRBJ1-1; 9 bases align to TRBD1. This CDR3 has 15 residues. The germline V gene encodes CDR1 SGHVS and CDR2 FNYEAQ. With V trimmed by 0 bases and J by 5 bases, 4 bases remained unmatched. CDR3: CASSLAGQGITEAFF. The CDR3 DNA reads as TGTGCCAGCAGCTTAGCCGGACAGGGGATAACTGAAGCTTTCTTT.

Comment on this clonotype: An end of the junction differs from the germline gene, which may be a read error. The CDR3 loop reads CAGRVSRMTSEEQFF. The CDR3 DNA reads as TGTGCCGGCAGGGTCAGCCGAATGACTAGCGAAGAGCAGTTCTTC. The chain employs TRBV6-2 or TRBV6-3 and TRBJ2-1; 8 bases line up with TRBD2. In germline, CDR1 is MNHEY, CDR2 SVGEGT. There are 15 residues in the CDR3.

This clonotype was seen many times. This chain connects TRBV12-3 or TRBV12-4 to TRBJ2-5; D unclear. Trimming took off 4 bases at V and 3 bases at J, with 12 bases between the two ends. This CDR3 region has 14 residues. The CDR3 spells CASSSRVAEETQYF. CDR3 bases: TGTGCCAGCAGTTCACGGGTGGCCGAAGAGACCCAGTACTTC.